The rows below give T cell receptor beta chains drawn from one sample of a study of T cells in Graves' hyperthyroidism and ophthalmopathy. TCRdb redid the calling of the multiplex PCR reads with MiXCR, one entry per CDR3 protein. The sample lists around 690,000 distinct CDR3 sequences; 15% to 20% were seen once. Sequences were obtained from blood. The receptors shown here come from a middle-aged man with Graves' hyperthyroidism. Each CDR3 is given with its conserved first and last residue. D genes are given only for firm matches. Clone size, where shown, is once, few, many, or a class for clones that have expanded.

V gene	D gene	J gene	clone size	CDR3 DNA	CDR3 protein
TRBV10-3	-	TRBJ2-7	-	TGTGCCATCAGTGAGTCCAATCCCTACGAGCAGTACTTC	CAISESNPYEQYF
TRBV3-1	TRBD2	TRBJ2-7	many	TGTGCCAGCAGCCAAGATAGCGGGAGTTACGAGCAGTACTTC	CASSQDSGSYEQYF
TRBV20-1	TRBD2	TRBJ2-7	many	TGCAGTGCTGGCCGACTAGCGGGAGTCGGGGAGCAGTACTTC	CSAGRLAGVGEQYF
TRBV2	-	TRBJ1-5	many	TGTGCCAGCAGTGGAGACAGTGTCCATCAGCCCCAGCATTTT	CASSGDSVHQPQHF
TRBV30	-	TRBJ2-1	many	TGTGCCTGGAGTGTACGGGGAGGAGAGCAGTTCTTC	CAWSVRGGEQFF
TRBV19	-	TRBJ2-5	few	TGTGCCAGTAGTGCAAGACAGGTGGGAGAGACCCAGTACTTC	CASSARQVGETQYF
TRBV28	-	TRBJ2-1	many	TGTGCCAGCAGTTTACTCTTTAGAAGGAGGGGGTTGTACAATGAGCAGTTCTTC	CASSLLFRRRGLYNEQFF
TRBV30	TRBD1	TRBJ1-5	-	TGTGCCTGGGGAGGCCTAGGGACAGGGGGGAATCAGCCCCAGCATTTT	CAWGGLGTGGNQPQHF
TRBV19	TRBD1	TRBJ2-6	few	TGTGCCAGTAAGGGACAGGGTCTGGGCGGGGCCAACGTCCTGACTTTC	CASKGQGLGGANVLTF
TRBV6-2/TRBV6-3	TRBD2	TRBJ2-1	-	TGTGCCAGCAGTCCCGGGACTAGCGGGAAAAAGGAGCAGTTCTTC	CASSPGTSGKKEQFF
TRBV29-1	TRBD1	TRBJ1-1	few	TGCAGCGTCTGTGGGAAACAGGGGACTATGAACACTGAAGCTTTCTTT	CSVCGKQGTMNTEAFF
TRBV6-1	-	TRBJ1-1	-	TGTGCCAGCAGTGAAGTGGGGGGGGCCACTGAAGCTTTCTTT	CASSEVGGATEAFF
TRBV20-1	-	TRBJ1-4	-	TGCAGTGCTCCAAGGGCTCCGGAGGGTGAAAAACTGTTTTTT	CSAPRAPEGEKLFF
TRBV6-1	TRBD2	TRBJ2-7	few	TGTGCCAGCACAGTAGCGGGACTAGTCAACGAGCAGTACTTC	CASTVAGLVNEQYF
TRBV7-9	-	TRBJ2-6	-	TGTGCCAGCAGCTTAGCGACGGGTACGTCTGGGGCCAACGTCCTGACTTTC	CASSLATGTSGANVLTF
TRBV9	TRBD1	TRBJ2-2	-	TGTGCCAGCAGCATCCACAGGGGGTTAAACACCGGGGAGCTGTTTTTT	CASSIHRGLNTGELFF
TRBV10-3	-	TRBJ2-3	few	TGTGCCATCAGTGACCCGTCGGGAGAAGATACGCAGTATTTT	CAISDPSGEDTQYF
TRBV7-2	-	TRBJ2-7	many	TGTGCCAGCAGCTTAGACGGGAGCCTCTCCTACGAGCAGTACTTC	CASSLDGSLSYEQYF
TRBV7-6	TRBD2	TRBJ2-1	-	TGTGCCAGCAGCCTGAGCCTGGGGGGGGGCGGGAGGCACAATGAGCAGTTCTTC	CASSLSLGGGGRHNEQFF
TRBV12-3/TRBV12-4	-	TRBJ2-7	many	TGTGCCAGCAGTAACGACGTCGGTACCTACGAGCAGTACTTC	CASSNDVGTYEQYF
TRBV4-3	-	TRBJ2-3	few	TGCGCCAGCAGCCAAGACCCCCGGGGCGCCGGGTCTTTCACAGATACGCAGTATTTT	CASSQDPRGAGSFTDTQYF
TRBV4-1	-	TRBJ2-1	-	TGCGCCAGCAGCCCACCAAGAAGGGGTGAGCAGTTCTTC	CASSPPRRGEQFF
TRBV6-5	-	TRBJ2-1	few	TGTGCCAGCAGTTCTACGGGAGAGGCTTACAATGAGCAGTTCTTC	CASSSTGEAYNEQFF
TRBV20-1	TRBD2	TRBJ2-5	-	TGCAGTGCGACCGGGACTAGCGGTTTACAAGAGACCCAGTACTTC	CSATGTSGLQETQYF
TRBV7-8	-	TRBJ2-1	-	TGTGCCAGCAGCTTAGCGGGGGGTGGTTCCGGTGAGCAGTTCTTC	CASSLAGGGSGEQFF
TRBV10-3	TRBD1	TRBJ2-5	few	TGTGCCATCAACACAAAGGGGGCTCGAGAGACCCAGTACTTC	CAINTKGARETQYF
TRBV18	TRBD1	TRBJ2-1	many	TGTGCCAGCTCCGGACAGGGGATAGATGAGCAGTTCTTC	CASSGQGIDEQFF
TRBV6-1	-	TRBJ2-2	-	TGTGCCAGCGGTAACTGGGGGCAGCCCGGGGAGCTGTTTTTT	CASGNWGQPGELFF
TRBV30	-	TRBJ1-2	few	TGTGCCTGTAGTAGGGGGTTAGGAGGCTACACCTTC	CACSRGLGGYTF
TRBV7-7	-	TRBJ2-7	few	TGTGCTAGCAGCTTAGATTTGGACGACGAGCAGTACTTC	CASSLDLDDEQYF
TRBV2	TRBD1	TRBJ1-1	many	TGTGCCAGCAGTGCCCAACAGGGGAGGGCTTTCTTT	CASSAQQGRAFF
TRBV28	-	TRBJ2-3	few	TGTGCCAGCAGTTGGGACCCCTTAGAGCACAGGAGCACAGATACGCAGTATTTT	CASSWDPLEHRSTDTQYF
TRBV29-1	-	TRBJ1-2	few	TGCAGCGTTGAGGACCCCAGGGAGGGCTACACCTTC	CSVEDPREGYTF
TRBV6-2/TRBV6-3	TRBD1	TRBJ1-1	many	TGTGCCAGCAGTTACTCGGGACAGGTTGGAGCTTTCTTT	CASSYSGQVGAFF
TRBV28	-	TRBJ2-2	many	TGTGCCAGCAGTTTAGGGTCAGTCAGCACCGGGGAGCTGTTTTTT	CASSLGSVSTGELFF